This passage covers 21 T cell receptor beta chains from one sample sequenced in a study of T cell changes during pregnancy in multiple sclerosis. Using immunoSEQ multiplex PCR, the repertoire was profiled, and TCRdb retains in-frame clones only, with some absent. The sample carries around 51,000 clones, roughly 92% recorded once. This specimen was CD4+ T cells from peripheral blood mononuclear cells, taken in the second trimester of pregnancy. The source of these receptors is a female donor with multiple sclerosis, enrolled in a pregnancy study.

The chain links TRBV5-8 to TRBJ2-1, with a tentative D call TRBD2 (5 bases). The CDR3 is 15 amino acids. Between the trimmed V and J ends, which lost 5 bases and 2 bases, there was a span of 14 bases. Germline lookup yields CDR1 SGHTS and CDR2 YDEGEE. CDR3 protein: CASRKIASPYNEQFF. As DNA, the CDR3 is TGTGCCAGCAGAAAAATAGCGAGCCCCTACAATGAGCAGTTCTTC.

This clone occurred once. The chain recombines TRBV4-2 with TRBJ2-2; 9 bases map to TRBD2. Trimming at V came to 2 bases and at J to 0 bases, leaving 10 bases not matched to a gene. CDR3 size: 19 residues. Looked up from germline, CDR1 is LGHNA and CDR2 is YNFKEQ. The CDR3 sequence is CASSQRSVAGAANTGELFF. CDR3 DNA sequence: TGTGCCAGCAGCCAACGGAGCGTAGCGGGGGCCGCGAACACCGGGGAGCTGTTTTTT.

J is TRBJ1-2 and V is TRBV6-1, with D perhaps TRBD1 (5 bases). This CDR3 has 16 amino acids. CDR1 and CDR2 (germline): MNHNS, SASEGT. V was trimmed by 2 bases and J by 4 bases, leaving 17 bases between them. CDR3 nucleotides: TGTGCCAGCAGTGAATCTAGGCAGGGCAGGATCTATGGCTACACCTTC. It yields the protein CASSESRQGRIYGYTF.

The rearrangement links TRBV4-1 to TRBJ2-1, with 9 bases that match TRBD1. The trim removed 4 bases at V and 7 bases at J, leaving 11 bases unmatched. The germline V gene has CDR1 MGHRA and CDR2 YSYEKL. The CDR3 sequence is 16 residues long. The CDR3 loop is CASSPMGDRAVNEQFF. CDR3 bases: TGCGCCAGCAGCCCCATGGGGGACAGGGCGGTGAATGAGCAGTTCTTC.

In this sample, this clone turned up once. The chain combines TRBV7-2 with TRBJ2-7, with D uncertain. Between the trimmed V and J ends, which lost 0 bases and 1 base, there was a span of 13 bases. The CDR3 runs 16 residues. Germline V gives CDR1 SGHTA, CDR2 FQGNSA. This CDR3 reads CASSLARLSLSYEQYF. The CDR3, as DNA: TGTGCCAGCAGCTTAGCGAGACTGAGTTTATCCTACGAGCAGTACTTC.

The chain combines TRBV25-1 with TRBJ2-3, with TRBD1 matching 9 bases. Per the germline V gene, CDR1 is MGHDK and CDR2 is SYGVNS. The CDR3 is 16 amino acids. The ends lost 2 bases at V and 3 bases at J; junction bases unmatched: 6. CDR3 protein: CASSEGQGLGTDTQYF. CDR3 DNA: TGTGCCAGCAGTGAAGGACAGGGGTTGGGGACAGATACGCAGTATTTT.

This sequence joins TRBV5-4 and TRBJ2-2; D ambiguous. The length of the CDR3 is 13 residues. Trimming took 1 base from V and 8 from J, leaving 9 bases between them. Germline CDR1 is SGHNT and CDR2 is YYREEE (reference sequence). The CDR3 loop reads CASSLTQEGELFF. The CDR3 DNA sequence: TGTGCCAGCAGCTTGACCCAGGAAGGGGAGCTGTTTTTT.

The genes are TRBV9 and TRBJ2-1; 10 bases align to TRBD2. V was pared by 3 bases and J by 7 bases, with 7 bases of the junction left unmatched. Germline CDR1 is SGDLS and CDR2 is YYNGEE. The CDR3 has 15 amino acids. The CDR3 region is CASSDLAGAGNEQFF. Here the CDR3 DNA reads TGTGCCAGCAGCGATCTAGCGGGGGCGGGGAATGAGCAGTTCTTC.

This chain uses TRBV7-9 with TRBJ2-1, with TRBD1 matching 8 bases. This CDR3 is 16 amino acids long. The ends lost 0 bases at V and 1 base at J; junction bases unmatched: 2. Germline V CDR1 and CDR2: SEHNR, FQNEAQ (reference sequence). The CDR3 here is CASSLAGTGSYNEQFF. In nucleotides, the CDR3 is TGTGCCAGCAGCTTAGCCGGGACAGGATCCTACAATGAGCAGTTCTTC.

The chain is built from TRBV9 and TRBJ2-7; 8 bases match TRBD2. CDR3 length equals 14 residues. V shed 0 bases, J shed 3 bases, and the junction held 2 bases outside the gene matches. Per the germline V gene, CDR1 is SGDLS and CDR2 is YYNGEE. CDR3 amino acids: CASSVAGGDYEQYF. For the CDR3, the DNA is TGTGCCAGCAGCGTAGCGGGGGGGGACTACGAGCAGTACTTC.

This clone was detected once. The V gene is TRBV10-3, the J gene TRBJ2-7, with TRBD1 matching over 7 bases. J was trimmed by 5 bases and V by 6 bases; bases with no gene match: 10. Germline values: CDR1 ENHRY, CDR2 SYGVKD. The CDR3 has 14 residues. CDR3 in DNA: TGTGCCATCAGCCGGAGAGGACAGGAGGACGAGCAGTACTTC. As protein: CAISRRGQEDEQYF.

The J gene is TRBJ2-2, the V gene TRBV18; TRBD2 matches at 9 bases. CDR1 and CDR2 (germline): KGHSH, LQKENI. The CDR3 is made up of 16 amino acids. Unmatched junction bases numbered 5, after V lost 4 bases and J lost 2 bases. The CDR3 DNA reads TGTGCCAGCTCACATTTAGCGGGAGATAACACCGGGGAGCTGTTTTTT. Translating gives CASSHLAGDNTGELFF.

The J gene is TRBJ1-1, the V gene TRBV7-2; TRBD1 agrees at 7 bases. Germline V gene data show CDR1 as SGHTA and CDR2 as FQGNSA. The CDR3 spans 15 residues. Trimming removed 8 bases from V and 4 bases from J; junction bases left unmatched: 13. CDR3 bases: TGTGCCAGCCGAGGGGGAGCAGGGGGGAGCACTGAAGCTTTCTTT. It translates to CASRGGAGGSTEAFF.

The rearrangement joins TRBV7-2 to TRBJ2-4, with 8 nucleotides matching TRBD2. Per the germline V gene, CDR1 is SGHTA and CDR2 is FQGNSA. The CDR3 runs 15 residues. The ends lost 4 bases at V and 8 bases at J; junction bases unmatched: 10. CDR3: CASSSPGLDSYIQYF. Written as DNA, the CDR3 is TGTGCCAGCAGCTCCCCGGGACTAGATAGTTACATTCAGTACTTC.

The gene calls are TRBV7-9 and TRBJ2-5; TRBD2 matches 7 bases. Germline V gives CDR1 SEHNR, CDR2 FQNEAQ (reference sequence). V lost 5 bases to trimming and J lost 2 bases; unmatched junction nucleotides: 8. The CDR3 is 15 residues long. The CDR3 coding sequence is TGTGCCAGCAGCCCCGCTGGGACTAAGCAAGAGACCCAGTACTTC. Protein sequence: CASSPAGTKQETQYF.

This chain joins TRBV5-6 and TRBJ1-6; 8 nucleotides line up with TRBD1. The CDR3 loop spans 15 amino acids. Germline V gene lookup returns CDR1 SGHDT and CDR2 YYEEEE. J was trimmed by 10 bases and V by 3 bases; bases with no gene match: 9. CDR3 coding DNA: TGTGCCAGCAGCTGGGGGACAGGAACAAACTCACCCCTCCACTTT. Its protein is CASSWGTGTNSPLHF.

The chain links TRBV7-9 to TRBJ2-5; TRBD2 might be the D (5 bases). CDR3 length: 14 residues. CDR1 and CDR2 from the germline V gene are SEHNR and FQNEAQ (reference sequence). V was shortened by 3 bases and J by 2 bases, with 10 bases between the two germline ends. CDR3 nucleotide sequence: TGTGCCAGCAGCTTTCGGACTCGGCAAGAGACCCAGTACTTC. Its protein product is CASSFRTRQETQYF.

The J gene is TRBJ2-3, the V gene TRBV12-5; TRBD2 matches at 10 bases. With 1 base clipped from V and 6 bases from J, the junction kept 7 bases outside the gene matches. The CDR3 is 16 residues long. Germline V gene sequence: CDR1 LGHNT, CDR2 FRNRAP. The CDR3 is CASGLGSSGGLDTQYF. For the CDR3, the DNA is TGTGCTAGTGGTTTGGGCTCTAGCGGGGGTCTGGATACGCAGTATTTT.

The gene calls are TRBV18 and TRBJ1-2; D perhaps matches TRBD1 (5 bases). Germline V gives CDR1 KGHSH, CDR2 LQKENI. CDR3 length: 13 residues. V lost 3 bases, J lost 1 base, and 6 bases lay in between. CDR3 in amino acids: CASSPQGNYGYTF. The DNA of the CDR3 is TGTGCCAGCTCACCCCAGGGTAACTATGGCTACACCTTC.

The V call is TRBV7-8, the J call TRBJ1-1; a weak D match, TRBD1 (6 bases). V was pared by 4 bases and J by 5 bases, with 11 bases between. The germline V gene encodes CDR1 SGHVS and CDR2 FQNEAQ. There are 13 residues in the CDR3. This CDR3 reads CASSSTGPTEAFF. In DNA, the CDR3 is TGTGCCAGCAGCTCTACAGGGCCGACTGAAGCTTTCTTT.

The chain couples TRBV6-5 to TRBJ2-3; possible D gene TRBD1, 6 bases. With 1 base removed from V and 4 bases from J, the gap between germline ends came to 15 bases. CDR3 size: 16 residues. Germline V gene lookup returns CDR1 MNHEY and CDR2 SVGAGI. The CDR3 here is CASSYLGAGISDTQYF. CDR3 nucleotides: TGTGCCAGCAGTTACTTGGGGGCAGGGATCTCAGATACGCAGTATTTT.